This T cell receptor (beta chain) originates from a study of T cell changes during pregnancy in multiple sclerosis. Profiled with immunoSEQ multiplex PCR; TCRdb holds only in-frame clones, not every one. Here the sample spans tens of thousands of clones, approximately 92% being singletons. This sequence was found in a female donor with multiple sclerosis, enrolled in a pregnancy study. Here the sequenced sample was CD4+ T cells from peripheral blood mononuclear cells, taken before pregnancy.

The DNA for the CDR3 is TGTGCCAGCAGCCCTCCGGGACAGGGCCTCTACGAGCAGTACTTC. Amino acids: CASSPPGQGLYEQYF. The chain links TRBV5-4 to TRBJ2-7, with 9 bases aligning to TRBD1. Trimming removed 4 bases from V and 3 bases from J; junction bases left unmatched: 8. The V gene's germline CDR1 is SGHNT and CDR2 YYREEE (reference sequence). The CDR3 is 15 amino acids.